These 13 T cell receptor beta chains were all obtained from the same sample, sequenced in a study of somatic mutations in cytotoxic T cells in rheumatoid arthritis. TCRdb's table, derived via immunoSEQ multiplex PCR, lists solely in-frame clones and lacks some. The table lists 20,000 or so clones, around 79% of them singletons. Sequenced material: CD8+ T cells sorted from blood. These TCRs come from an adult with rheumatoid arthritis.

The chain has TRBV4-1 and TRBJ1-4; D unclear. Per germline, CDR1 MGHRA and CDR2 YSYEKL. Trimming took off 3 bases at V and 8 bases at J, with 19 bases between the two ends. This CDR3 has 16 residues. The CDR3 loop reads CASSHQDFRGGEKLFF. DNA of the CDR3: TGCGCCAGCAGCCACCAAGATTTTCGGGGAGGGGAAAAACTGTTTTTT.

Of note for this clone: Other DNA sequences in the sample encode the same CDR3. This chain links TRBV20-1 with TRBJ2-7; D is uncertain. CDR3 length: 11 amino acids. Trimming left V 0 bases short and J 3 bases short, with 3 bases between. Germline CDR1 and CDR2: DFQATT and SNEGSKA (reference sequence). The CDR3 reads CSAREVYEQYF. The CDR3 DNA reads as TGCAGTGCTAGAGAGGTCTACGAGCAGTACTTC.

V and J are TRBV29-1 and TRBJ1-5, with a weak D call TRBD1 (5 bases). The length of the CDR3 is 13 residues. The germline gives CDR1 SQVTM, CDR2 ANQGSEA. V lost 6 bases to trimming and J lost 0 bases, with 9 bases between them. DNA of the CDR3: TGCAGCGTCGCTAGGGGTAGCAATCAGCCCCAGCATTTT. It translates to CSVARGSNQPQHF.

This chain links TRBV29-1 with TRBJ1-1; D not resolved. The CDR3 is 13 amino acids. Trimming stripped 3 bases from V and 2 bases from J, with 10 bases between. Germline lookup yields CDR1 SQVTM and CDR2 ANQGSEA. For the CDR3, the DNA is TGCAGCGTTGAGGAGGGAATAAACACTGAAGCTTTCTTT. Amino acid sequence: CSVEEGINTEAFF.

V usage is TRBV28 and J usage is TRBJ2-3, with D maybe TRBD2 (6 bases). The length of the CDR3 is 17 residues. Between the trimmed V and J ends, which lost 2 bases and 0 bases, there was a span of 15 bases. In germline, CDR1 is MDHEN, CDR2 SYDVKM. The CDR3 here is CASSLRGGLTSTDTQYF. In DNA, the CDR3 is TGTGCCAGCAGTTTAAGGGGAGGTTTGACTAGCACAGATACGCAGTATTTT.

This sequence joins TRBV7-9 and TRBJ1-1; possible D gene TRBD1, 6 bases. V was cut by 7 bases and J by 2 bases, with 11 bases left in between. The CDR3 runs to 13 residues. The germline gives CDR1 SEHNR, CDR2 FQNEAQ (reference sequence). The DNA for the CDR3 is TGTGCCAGCACCGGGGGGCTTAACACTGAAGCTTTCTTT. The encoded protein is CASTGGLNTEAFF. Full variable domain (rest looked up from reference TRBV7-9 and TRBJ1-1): DTGVSQNPRHKITKRGQNVTFRCDPISEHNRLYWYRQTLGQGPEFLTYFQNEAQLEKSRLLSDRFSAERPKGSFSTLEIQRTEQGDSAMYLCASTGGLNTEAFFGQGTRLTVV.

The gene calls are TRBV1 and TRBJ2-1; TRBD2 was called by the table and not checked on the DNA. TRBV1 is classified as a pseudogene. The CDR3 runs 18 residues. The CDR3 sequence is CTSSQAPTGCPNYNEQFF. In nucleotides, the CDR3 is TGCACCAGCAGCCAAGCCCCGACGGGTTGCCCGAACTACAATGAGCAGTTCTTC.

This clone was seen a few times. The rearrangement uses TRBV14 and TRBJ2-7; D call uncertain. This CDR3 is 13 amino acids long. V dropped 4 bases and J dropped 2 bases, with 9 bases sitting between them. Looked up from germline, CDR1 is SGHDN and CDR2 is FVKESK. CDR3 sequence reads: CASSLTSTYEQYF. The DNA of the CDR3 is TGTGCCAGCAGCCTGACTTCTACCTACGAGCAGTACTTC.

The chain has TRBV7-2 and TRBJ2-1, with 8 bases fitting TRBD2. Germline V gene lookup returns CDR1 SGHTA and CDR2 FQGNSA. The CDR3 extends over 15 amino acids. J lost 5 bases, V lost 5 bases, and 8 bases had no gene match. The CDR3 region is CASSHGTSFDNEQFF. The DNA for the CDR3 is TGTGCCAGCAGCCACGGGACTAGTTTTGACAATGAGCAGTTCTTC.

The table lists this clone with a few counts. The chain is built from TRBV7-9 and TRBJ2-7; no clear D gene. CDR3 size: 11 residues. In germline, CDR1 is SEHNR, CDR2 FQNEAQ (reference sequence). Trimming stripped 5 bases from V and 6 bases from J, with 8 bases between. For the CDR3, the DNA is TGTGCCAGCAGCCGAACCGGCGAGCAGTACTTC. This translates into CASSRTGEQYF.

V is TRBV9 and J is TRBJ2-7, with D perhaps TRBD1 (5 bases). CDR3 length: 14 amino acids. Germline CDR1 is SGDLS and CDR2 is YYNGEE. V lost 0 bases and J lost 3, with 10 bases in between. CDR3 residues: CASSVADSFYEQYF. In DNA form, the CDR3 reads TGTGCCAGCAGCGTAGCTGACAGTTTCTACGAGCAGTACTTC.

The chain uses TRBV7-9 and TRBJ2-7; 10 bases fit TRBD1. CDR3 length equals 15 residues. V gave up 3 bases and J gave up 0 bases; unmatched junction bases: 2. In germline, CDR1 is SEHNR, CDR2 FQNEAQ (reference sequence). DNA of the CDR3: TGTGCCAGCAGCTTGGGACAGGGGTCCTCCTACGAGCAGTACTTC. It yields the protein CASSLGQGSSYEQYF.

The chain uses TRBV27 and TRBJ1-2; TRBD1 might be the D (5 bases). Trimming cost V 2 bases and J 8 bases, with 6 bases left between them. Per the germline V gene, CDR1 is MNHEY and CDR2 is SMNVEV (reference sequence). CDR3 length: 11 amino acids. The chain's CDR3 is CASSLQGGYTF. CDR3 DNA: TGTGCCAGCAGTTTACAGGGAGGCTACACCTTC.